This T cell receptor beta chain was identified during a study of blood T cell repertoires in COVID-19. Residents of about two dozen US areas, aged roughly 18 to 89 years, made up the participants. Sequencing was performed with immunoSEQ multiplex PCR; in TCRdb, only in-frame clones are kept and a portion is missing. In the table there are 300,000 to 450,000 clones, about 87% of which are singletons. The germline V gene encodes CDR1 SQVTM and CDR2 ANQGSEA. This CDR3 is 14 amino acids long. V shed 0 bases and J shed 2 bases, with 8 bases lying between them. The sample comprised PBMCs or T cells enriched from blood (not recorded which). The receptor was derived from a man younger than 40 who had recovered from COVID-19. This sequence joins TRBV29-1 and TRBJ2-1; D gene unclear. CDR3 coding DNA: TGCAGCGTTGAAGAAGCCCGAACCTACAATGAGCAGTTCTTC. Translated: CSVEEARTYNEQFF.